What follows are 7 T cell receptor beta chains derived from one specimen sequenced in a study. TCRdb analysed the 5' RACE reads with MiXCR anew, one entry per CDR3 protein. The table records around 50,000 distinct CDR3 sequences, 15% to 20% of them present only once. Input material: naive CD4+ T cells sorted from blood. The subset: naive CD4+ T cells, CD4+CD45RA+CD25-. The receptors stem from a female donor with breast cancer.

This clonotype was detected ten times or more. The V gene is TRBV29-1, the J gene TRBJ2-7; 10 positions match TRBD1. V lost 2 bases and J lost 7; bases outside the gene matches: 5. There are 13 residues in the CDR3. CDR1 and CDR2 (germline): SQVTM, ANQGSEA. CDR3 sequence (DNA): TGCAGCGTTGAAAGACAGGGGGCGCGTGAGCAGTACTTC. Protein product: CSVERQGAREQYF.

This clonotype appeared a few times. V and J are TRBV7-2 and TRBJ2-7; D not resolved. CDR1 and CDR2 (germline): SGHTA, FQGNSA. V was trimmed by 3 bases and J by 2 bases, leaving 8 bases between them. The CDR3 has 13 residues. CDR3 protein: CASSLSRTYEQYF. Here the CDR3 DNA reads TGTGCCAGCAGCTTGTCTAGAACCTACGAGCAGTACTTC.

Concerning this clonotype itself: As the CDR3 is not closed by the conserved phenylalanine or tryptophan, this likely results from a read error. This sequence joins TRBV4-1 and TRBJ1-1; a possible D gene is TRBD1 (6 bases). Germline V CDR1 and CDR2: MGHRA, YSYEKL. V lost 3 bases, J lost 0 bases, and 17 bases lay in between. This CDR3 has 17 amino acids. The CDR3 loop reads CASSQKQGTSMNTEAFS. The CDR3 DNA reads as TGCGCCAGCAGCCAGAAACAGGGTACTTCAATGAACACTGAAGCTTTCTCT.

This clonotype was detected many times. The chain links TRBV7-2 to TRBJ2-1; D unresolved. The CDR3 contains 13 residues. The germline V and J ends were trimmed by 5 bases and 2 bases, with 7 bases remaining between them. Germline V gene lookup returns CDR1 SGHTA and CDR2 FQGNSA. The CDR3 DNA reads as TGTGCCAGCAGCGTACTACCCTACAATGAGCAGTTCTTC. Its translation is CASSVLPYNEQFF. The full variable domain, rest sourced from reference TRBV7-2 and TRBJ2-1, is GAGVSQSPSNKVTEKGKDVELRCDPISGHTALYWYRQSLGQGLEFLIYFQGNSAPDKSGLPSDRFSAERTGGSVSTLTIQRTQQEDSAVYLCASSVLPYNEQFFGPGTRLTVL.

A remark on this clonotype: The conserved final phenylalanine or tryptophan is absent from the CDR3, which likely points to a read error. This chain links TRBV7-9 with TRBJ1-1; perhaps TRBD1 as D (6 bases). Germline CDR1 is SEHNR and CDR2 is FQNEAQ (reference sequence). V lost 6 bases to trimming and J lost 0 bases, with 14 bases between them. The CDR3 spans 15 residues. CDR3 DNA: TGTGCCAGCAGTCCGGACAGATTCATGAACACTGAAGCTTTCTTG. This encodes CASSPDRFMNTEAFL.

Only a few counts were recorded for this clonotype. This chain joins TRBV24-1 and TRBJ2-5; D not resolved. Germline V gene data show CDR1 as KGHDR and CDR2 as SFDVKD. V was shortened by 3 bases and J by 5 bases, with 3 bases between the two germline ends. This CDR3 is 11 amino acids long. The CDR3 nucleotides read TGTGCCACCAGTGATGGCGAGACCCAGTACTTC. It yields the protein CATSDGETQYF.

The V and J genes are TRBV12-3 or TRBV12-4 and TRBJ1-5, with D uncertain. Trimming removed 2 bases at V and 8 bases at J, with 16 bases between. The CDR3 covers 15 residues. This CDR3 reads CASSLRWTSREPQHF. The CDR3 DNA is TGTGCCAGCAGTTTACGTTGGACCTCCCGGGAGCCCCAGCATTTT.